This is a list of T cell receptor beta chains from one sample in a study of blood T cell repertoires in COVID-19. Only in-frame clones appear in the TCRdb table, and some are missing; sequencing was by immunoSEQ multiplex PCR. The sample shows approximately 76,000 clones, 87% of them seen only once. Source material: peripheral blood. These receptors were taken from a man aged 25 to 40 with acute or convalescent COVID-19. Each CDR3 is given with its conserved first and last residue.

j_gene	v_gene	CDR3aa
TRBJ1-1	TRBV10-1	CASSVTGNTEAFF
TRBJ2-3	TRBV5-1	CASNEPTQYF
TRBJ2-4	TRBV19	CASSMGASIQYF
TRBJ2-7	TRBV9	CASSETGTGSEQYF
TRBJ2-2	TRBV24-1	CATSLIAGLAGPVDGELFF
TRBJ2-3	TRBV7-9	CASSQGQATDTQYF
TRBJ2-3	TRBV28	CASAPAGTTDTQYF
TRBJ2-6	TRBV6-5	CASQGGGGANVLTF
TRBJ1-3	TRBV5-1	CASSLAGDGNTIYF
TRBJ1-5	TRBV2	CASSVGGSQPQHF
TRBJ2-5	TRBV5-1	CASSLTGTYQETQYF
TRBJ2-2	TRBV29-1	CSVDRGPGELFF
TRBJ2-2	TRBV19	CASTNYGRQGHTGELFF
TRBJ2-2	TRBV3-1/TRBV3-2	CASSSFGSATGELFF
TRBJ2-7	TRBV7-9	CASSMGLAGLSYEQYF
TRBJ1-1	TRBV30	CAATGGGMNTEAFF
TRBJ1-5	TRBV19	CASSQQGLYSNQPQHF
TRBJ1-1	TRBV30	CAWSSGIYTEAFF
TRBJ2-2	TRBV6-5	CASKDRGPVGELFF
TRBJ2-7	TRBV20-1	CSASQTSGRAGEQYF
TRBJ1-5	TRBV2	CASSGRQGQPQHF
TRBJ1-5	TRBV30	CAWNPPDRGLQPQHF
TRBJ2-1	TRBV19	CASSIPAVGYNEQFF
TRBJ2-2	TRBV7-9	CASSLVGVAGELFF
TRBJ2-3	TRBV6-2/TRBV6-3	CASSNRTGGTDTQYF
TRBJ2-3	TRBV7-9	CASSSVAGADTQYF